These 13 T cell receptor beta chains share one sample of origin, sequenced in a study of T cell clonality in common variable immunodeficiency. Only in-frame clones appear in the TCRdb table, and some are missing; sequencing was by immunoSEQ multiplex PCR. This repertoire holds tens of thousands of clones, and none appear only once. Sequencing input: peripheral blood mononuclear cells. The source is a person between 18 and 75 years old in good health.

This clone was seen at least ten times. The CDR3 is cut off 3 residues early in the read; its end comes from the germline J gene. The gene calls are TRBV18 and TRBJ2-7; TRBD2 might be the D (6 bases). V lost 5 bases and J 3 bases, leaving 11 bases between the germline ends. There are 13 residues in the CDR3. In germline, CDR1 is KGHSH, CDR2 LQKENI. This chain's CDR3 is CASSGGNIYEQYF. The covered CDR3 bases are TGTGCCAGCTCAGGGGGGAACATCTACGAG. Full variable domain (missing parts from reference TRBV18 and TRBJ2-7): NAGVMQNPRHLVRRRGQEARLRCSPMKGHSHVYWYRQLPEEGLKFMVYLQKENIIDESGMPKERFSAEFPKEGPSILRIQQVVRGDSAAYFCASSGGNIYEQYFGPGTRLTVT.

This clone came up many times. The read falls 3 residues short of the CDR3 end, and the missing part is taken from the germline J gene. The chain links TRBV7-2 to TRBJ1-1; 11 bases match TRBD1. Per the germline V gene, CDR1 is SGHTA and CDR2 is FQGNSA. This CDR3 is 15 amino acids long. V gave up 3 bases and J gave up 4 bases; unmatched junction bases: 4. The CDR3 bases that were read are TGTGCCAGCAGCTTGTCCGGGACAGGGGGCACTGAA. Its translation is CASSLSGTGGTE. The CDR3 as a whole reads CASSLSGTGGTEAFF.

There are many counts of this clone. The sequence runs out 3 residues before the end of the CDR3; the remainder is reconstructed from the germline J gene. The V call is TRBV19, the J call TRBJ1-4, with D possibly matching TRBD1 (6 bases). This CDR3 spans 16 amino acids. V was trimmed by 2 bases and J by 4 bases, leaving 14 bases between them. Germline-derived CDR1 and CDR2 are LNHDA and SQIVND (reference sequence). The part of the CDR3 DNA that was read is TGTGCCAGTAGTATATTGGGGCTACAGGGTAATGAAAAA. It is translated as CASSILGLQGNEK. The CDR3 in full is CASSILGLQGNEKLFF.

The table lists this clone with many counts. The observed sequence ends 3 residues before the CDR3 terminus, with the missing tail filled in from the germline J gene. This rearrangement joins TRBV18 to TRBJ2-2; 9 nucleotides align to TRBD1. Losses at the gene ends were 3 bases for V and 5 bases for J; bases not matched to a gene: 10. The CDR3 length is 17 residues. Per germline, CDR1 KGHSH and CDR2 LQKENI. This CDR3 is CASSPRLQGARTGELFF. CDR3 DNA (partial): TGTGCCAGCTCACCCCGATTACAGGGGGCAAGAACCGGGGAG. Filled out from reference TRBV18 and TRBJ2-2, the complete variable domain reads NAGVMQNPRHLVRRRGQEARLRCSPMKGHSHVYWYRQLPEEGLKFMVYLQKENIIDESGMPKERFSAEFPKEGPSILRIQQVVRGDSAAYFCASSPRLQGARTGELFFGEGSRLTVL.

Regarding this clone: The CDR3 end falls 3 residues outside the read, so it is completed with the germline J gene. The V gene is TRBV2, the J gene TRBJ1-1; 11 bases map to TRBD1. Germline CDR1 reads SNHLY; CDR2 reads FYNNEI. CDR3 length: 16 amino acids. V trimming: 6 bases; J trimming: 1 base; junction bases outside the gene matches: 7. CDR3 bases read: TGTGCCAGCAGGGACGGGACAGGGGGGAGGAACACTGAA. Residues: CASRDGTGGRNTE. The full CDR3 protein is CASRDGTGGRNTEAFF.

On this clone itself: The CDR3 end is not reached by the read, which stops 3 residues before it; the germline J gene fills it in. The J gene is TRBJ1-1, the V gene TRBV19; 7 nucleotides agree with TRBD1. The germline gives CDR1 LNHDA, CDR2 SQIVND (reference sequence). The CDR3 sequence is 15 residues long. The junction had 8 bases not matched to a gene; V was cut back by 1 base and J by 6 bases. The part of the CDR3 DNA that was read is TGTGCCAGTAGTATAGGCCCTACAGGGGCCCCTGAA. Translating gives CASSIGPTGAPE. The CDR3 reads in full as CASSIGPTGAPEAFF. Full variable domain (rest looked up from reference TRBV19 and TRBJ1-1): DGGITQSPKYLFRKEGQNVTLSCEQNLNHDAMYWYRQDPGQGLRLIYYSQIVNDFQKGDIAEGYSVSREKKESFPLTVTSAQKNPTAFYLCASSIGPTGAPEAFFGQGTRLTVV.

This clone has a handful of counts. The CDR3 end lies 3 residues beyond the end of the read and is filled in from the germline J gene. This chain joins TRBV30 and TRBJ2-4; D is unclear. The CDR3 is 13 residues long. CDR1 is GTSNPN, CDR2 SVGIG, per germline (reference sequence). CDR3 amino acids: CAWRSNSNYGQYF. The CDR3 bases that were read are TGTGCCTGGAGGTCCAACTCTAACTATGGT. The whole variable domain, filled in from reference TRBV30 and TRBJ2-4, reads SQTIHQWPATLVQPVGSPLSLECTVEGTSNPNLYWYRQAAGRGLQLLFYSVGIGQISSEVPQNLSASRPQDRQFILSSKKLLLSDSGFYLCAWRSNSNYGQYFGAGTRLSVL.

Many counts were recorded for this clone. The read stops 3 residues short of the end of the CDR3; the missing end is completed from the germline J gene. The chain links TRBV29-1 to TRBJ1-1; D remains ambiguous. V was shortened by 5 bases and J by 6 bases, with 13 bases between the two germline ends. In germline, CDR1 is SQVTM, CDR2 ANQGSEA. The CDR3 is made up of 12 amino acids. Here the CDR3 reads CSVLALASEAFF. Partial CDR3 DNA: TGCAGCGTTTTGGCCCTCGCCTCTGAA.

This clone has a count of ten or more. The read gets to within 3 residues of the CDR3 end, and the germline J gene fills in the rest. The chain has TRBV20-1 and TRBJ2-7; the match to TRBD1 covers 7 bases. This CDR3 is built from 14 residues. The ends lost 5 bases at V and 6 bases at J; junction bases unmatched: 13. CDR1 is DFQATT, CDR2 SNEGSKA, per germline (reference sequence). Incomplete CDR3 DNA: TGCAGTGCTGGCCTGACAGGGCCAATATCCGAG. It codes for CSAGLTGPISE. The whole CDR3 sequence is CSAGLTGPISEQYF.

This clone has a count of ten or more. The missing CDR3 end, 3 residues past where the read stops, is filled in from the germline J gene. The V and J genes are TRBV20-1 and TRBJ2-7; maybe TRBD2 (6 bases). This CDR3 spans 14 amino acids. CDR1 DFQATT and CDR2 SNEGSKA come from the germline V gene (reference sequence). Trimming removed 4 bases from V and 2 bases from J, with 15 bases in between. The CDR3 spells CSATPGLKTYEQYF. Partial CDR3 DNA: TGCAGTGCTACCCCGGGACTTAAAACCTACGAG.

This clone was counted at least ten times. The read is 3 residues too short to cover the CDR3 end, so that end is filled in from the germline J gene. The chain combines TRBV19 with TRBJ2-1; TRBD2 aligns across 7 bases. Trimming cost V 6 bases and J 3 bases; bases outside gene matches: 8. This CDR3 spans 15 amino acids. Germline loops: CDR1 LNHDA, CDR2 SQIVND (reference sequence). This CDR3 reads CASRAPGLIYNEQFF. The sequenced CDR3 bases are TGTGCCAGTAGGGCTCCGGGACTAATCTACAATGAG.

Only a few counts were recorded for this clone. CDR3 sequence reads: CASSIGGGRALGEQFF. CDR3 bases read: TGTGCCAGTAGTATCGGAGGCGGGAGGGCCTTGGGTGAG. The V and J genes are TRBV19 and TRBJ2-1; 9 bases line up with TRBD2. With the read ending 3 residues before the CDR3 end, the germline J gene is used to fill in that end. Trimming at V came to 3 bases and at J to 9 bases, leaving 12 bases not matched to a gene. Germline CDR1 is LNHDA and CDR2 is SQIVND (reference sequence). This CDR3 region has 16 residues. The variable domain in full, completed from reference TRBV19 and TRBJ2-1, reads DGGITQSPKYLFRKEGQNVTLSCEQNLNHDAMYWYRQDPGQGLRLIYYSQIVNDFQKGDIAEGYSVSREKKESFPLTVTSAQKNPTAFYLCASSIGGGRALGEQFFGPGTRLTVL.

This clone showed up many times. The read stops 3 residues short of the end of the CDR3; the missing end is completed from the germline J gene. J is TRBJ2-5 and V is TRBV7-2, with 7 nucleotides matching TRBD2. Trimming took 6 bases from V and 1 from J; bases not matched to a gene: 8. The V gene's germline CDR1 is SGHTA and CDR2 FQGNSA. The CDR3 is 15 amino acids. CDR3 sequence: CASSPTRGVQETQYF. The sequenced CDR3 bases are TGTGCCAGCAGTCCAACCCGGGGGGTCCAAGAGACC.